The 9 T cell receptor beta chains listed next were all sequenced from one sample in a study of sequential checkpoint blockade in melanoma. The assay was immunoSEQ multiplex PCR, and TCRdb's table has in-frame clones only and misses some. The data contain about 16,000 clones, more than 85% of them singletons. Described treatment: randomized to nivolumab then ipilimumab (arm A) or the reverse (arm B). This specimen consisted of CD8+ T cells sorted from blood (inferred from file names), obtained from a patient given nivolumab and ipilimumab in sequence. These receptor sequences come from a human donor with melanoma.

The chain combines TRBV28 with TRBJ2-7; D is perhaps TRBD2 (5 bases). Trimming took 4 bases from V and 5 from J, leaving 12 bases between them. The CDR3 runs to 13 residues. In germline, CDR1 is MDHEN, CDR2 SYDVKM. The CDR3 is CASSSAGGHEQYV. DNA of the CDR3: TGTGCCAGCAGTTCGGCGGGTGGCCACGAGCAGTACGTC.

The chain employs TRBV7-2 and TRBJ1-1; D call uncertain. V lost 2 bases and J 1 base, leaving 11 bases between the germline ends. The CDR3 runs 15 residues. Germline V gives CDR1 SGHTA, CDR2 FQGNSA. Here the CDR3 DNA reads TGTGCCAGCAGCTTAAGCCTTGCGGGGAACACTGAAGCTTTCTTT. Translation gives CASSLSLAGNTEAFF.

The chain carries TRBV7-3 and TRBJ1-2, with D perhaps TRBD1 (5 bases). The CDR3 covers 13 residues. Trimming pared 5 bases from V and 4 bases from J, leaving 11 bases between. CDR1 and CDR2 from the germline V gene are SGHTA and FQGTGA. CDR3 DNA sequence: TGTGCCAGCAGCCTAGGGGCTGGCTATGGCTACACCTTC. This codes for CASSLGAGYGYTF.

V is TRBV2 and J is TRBJ2-1; 9 bases agree with TRBD2. The CDR3 sequence is 14 residues long. The germline V gene encodes CDR1 SNHLY and CDR2 FYNNEI. V was clipped by 6 bases and J by 4 bases; unmatched bases: 4. The CDR3 reads CASSALAGYNEQFF. The CDR3 coding sequence is TGTGCCAGCAGCGCCCTAGCGGGGTACAATGAGCAGTTCTTC.

This clone is a singleton in its sample. V usage is TRBV30 and J usage is TRBJ2-1; 9 bases are shared with TRBD2. Germline V gives CDR1 GTSNPN, CDR2 SVGIG (reference sequence). With V trimmed by 5 bases and J by 2 bases, 7 bases remained unmatched. The CDR3 runs to 15 residues. The CDR3 DNA follows: TGTGCCTGGCGGCTAGCGGGGAACCCCTACAATGAGCAGTTCTTC. Residues: CAWRLAGNPYNEQFF.

This clone came up once. This chain joins TRBV29-1 and TRBJ1-1, with TRBD1 identical over 8 bases. Germline CDR1 reads SQVTM; CDR2 reads ANQGSEA. The length of the CDR3 is 11 residues. V lost 6 bases, J lost 4 bases, and 1 base stayed unmatched. DNA of the CDR3: TGCAGCGTCGACAGGGGCACTGAAGCTTTCTTT. It translates to CSVDRGTEAFF.

The rearrangement links TRBV11-3 to TRBJ1-1; 7 bases fit TRBD1. Germline V gives CDR1 SGHNT, CDR2 YENEEA. The CDR3 totals 16 residues. The trim removed 1 base at V and 2 bases at J, leaving 7 bases unmatched. The CDR3 protein is CASSLGQGSPNTEAFF. The CDR3 nucleotides read TGTGCCAGCAGCTTAGGACAGGGCTCGCCTAACACTGAAGCTTTCTTT.

The chain couples TRBV29-1 to TRBJ1-1, with D possibly TRBD1 on 5 matching bases. The germline V gene encodes CDR1 SQVTM and CDR2 ANQGSEA. This CDR3 is built from 13 residues. Trimming left V 6 bases short and J 3 bases short, with 14 bases between. The CDR3 sequence: CSVGQGMDTEAFF. CDR3 coding DNA: TGCAGCGTAGGGCAGGGTATGGACACTGAAGCTTTCTTT.

V usage is TRBV5-1 and J usage is TRBJ2-7; 8 bases match TRBD1. The length of the CDR3 is 15 residues. With V trimmed by 4 bases and J by 1 base, 7 bases remained unmatched. Germline loops: CDR1 SGHRS, CDR2 YFSETQ. The CDR3 sequence is CASSPWDRRSYEQYF. In DNA form, the CDR3 reads TGCGCCAGCAGCCCATGGGACAGGCGATCCTACGAGCAGTACTTC.